This entry is about one TCR beta chain. CDR1 is KGHSH, CDR2 LQKENI, per germline. The CDR3 is made up of 14 amino acids. Trimming cost V 4 bases and J 4 bases, with 13 bases left between them. Enrolled through a virtual design, the participants were between roughly 18 and 90 years of age and came from 24 US areas. Libraries were prepared by immunoSEQ multiplex PCR; TCRdb keeps only in-frame clonotypes and omits some of them. The sample includes around 450,000 clones, 90% seen only once; the top ten take approximately 0.55%. This record comes from a study of blood T cell repertoires in COVID-19. About the research overall: PBMCs, B-cell-depleted T cells, or T cells were the source of the cDNA or gDNA that made up the material.

The chain employs TRBV18 and TRBJ1-1, with a possible D match to TRBD1 (6 bases). This clonotype was obtained from a man younger than 35 who had recovered from COVID-19. The material sequenced was PBMCs or T cells enriched from blood (not recorded which). CDR3 region: CASSLTMDSTEAFF. The DNA of the CDR3 is TGTGCCAGCTCACTTACTATGGACAGCACTGAAGCTTTCTTT.